These 24 T cell receptor beta chains originate from one sample sequenced in a study of tumor and adjacent non-tumor tissue in lung cancer. The template was RNA from unsorted bulk tissue. A modified ARM-PCR protocol with three rounds of nested PCR amplified TCRbeta. TCRdb used MiXCR to reprocess the multiplex PCR reads, holding one entry per CDR3 protein. The sample records about 81,000 distinct CDR3 sequences, 72% being singletons. The specimen sequenced was lung tumor tissue. The receptors derive from a woman aged 40-49 years with non-small cell lung cancer.

Worth noting for this clonotype: A clone one base away is much larger, so this may be a read error. This chain joins TRBV13 and TRBJ2-2; no clear D gene. The germline V gene encodes CDR1 PRHDT and CDR2 FYEKMQ (reference sequence). The CDR3 contains 17 residues. The V end was cut by 2 bases, the J end by 10 bases, with 23 bases between. Here the CDR3 reads CASSLSKNQRYAVELFF. CDR3 bases: TGTGCCAGCAGCTTATCAAAGAATCAAAGGTACGCCGTGGAGCTGTTTTTT.

In regard to this clonotype: A read error may be the cause here, since a much bigger clone is one base away. This chain joins TRBV4-1 and TRBJ2-5; 11 nucleotides agree with TRBD2. Germline V gene lookup returns CDR1 MGHRA and CDR2 YSYEKL. Trimming removed 4 bases from V and 1 base from J; junction bases left unmatched: 8. This CDR3 comprises 17 residues. CDR3 amino acids: CASSRKLAGVTQETQYF. CDR3 nucleotides: TGCGCCAGCAGCCGCAAACTAGCGGGGGTGACCCAAGAGACCCAGTACTTC.

As concerns this clonotype: The junction differs from germline at one of its ends, possibly a read error. The CDR3 DNA reads TGCGCCAACAGCTTGGCTAGGGGCGTCACTGAAGCTTTCTTT. It yields the protein CANSLARGVTEAFF. The chain employs TRBV5-1 and TRBJ1-1; possible D gene TRBD1, 5 bases. Germline V lookup: CDR1 SGHRS, CDR2 YFSETQ. This CDR3 comprises 14 residues. The full variable domain, its missing parts supplied by reference TRBV5-1 and TRBJ1-1, is KAGVTQTPRYLIKTRGQQVTLSCSPISGHRSVSWYQQTPGQGLQFLFEYFSETQRNKGNFPGRFSGRQFSNSRSEMNVSTLELGDSALYLCANSLARGVTEAFFGQGTRLTVV.

Concerning this clonotype: One end of the junction is discordant with germline, which a read error may explain. The V call is TRBV11-3, the J call TRBJ2-3; 8 positions match TRBD1. Germline V gives CDR1 SGHNT, CDR2 YENEEA. The CDR3 covers 16 residues. The CDR3 region has the DNA TGTCCCAGCAGCCTTCGAACAGGGGGAAGGATAGACATGCAGTATTTT. This translates into CPSSLRTGGRIDMQYF.

As regards this clonotype: A clone one base away is much larger, so this may be a read error. The rearrangement uses TRBV13 and TRBJ2-2; D may be TRBD2 (5 bases). Germline assignment: CDR1 PRHDT and CDR2 FYEKMQ (reference sequence). This CDR3 region has 13 residues. The CDR3 loop reads CASSLLRAGELSF. The DNA of the CDR3 is TGTGCCAGCAGCTTACTTAGGGCCGGGGAGCTGTCTTTT.

As regards this clonotype: This may be a read error, as it is one base from a much larger clone. The J gene is TRBJ2-3, the V gene TRBV20-1; weak D call: TRBD2 (6 bases). The CDR3 consists of 16 residues. Looked up from germline, CDR1 is DFQATT and CDR2 is SNEGSKA (reference sequence). V lost 5 bases, J lost 11 bases, and 29 bases lay in between. CDR3 sequence (DNA): TGCAGTGCTGTGAGGGACTCTAGTACACTCCTCCCGGTGCAGTATTTT. Amino acid sequence: CSAVRDSSTLLPVQYF.

This clonotype was picked up many times. V is TRBV5-1 and J is TRBJ1-1; D is ambiguous. The CDR3 runs to 15 residues. CDR1 SGHRS and CDR2 YFSETQ come from the germline V gene. V was clipped by 4 bases and J by 5 bases, with 18 bases between them. CDR3 protein: CASSPGRDRNTEAFF. CDR3 coding DNA: TGCGCCAGCAGCCCTGGACGTGATCGTAATACTGAAGCTTTCTTT.

This clonotype has just one count. A read error may account for a junction end that differs from germline. This chain uses TRBV11-3 with TRBJ2-6, with D perhaps matching TRBD1 (5 bases). Germline assignment: CDR1 SGHNT and CDR2 YENEEA. The CDR3 runs to 22 residues. CDR3 bases: TGTGCCAACAGCTTAGAAGGTATAATTTACTCCTCACCAAGCTTTGGGGCCAACGTCCTGACTTTT. Translated, it gives CANSLEGIIYSSPSFGANVLTF. Combining the CDR3 with reference TRBV11-3 and TRBJ2-6 gives the whole variable domain EAGVVQSPRYKIIEKKQPVAFWCNPISGHNTLYWYLQNLGQGPELLIRYENEEAVDDSQLPKDRFSAERLKGVDSTLKIQPAELGDSAVYLCANSLEGIIYSSPSFGANVLTFGAGSRLTVL.

In regard to this clonotype: One junction end disagrees with the germline gene, perhaps due to a read error. V is TRBV11-3 and J is TRBJ2-5; D perhaps matches TRBD2 (6 bases). Germline V gene data show CDR1 as SGHNT and CDR2 as YENEEA. The CDR3 runs to 10 residues. CDR3 sequence: CASSGLTRYF. CDR3 sequence (DNA): TGTGCGAGCAGCGGGCTGACCCGGTACTTC. Drawing the rest from reference TRBV11-3 and TRBJ2-5, the complete variable domain is EAGVVQSPRYKIIEKKQPVAFWCNPISGHNTLYWYLQNLGQGPELLIRYENEEAVDDSQLPKDRFSAERLKGVDSTLKIQPAELGDSAVYLCASSGLTRYFGPGTRLLVL.

In regard to this clonotype: Compared with germline, one end of the junction differs, possibly owing to a read error. The V call is TRBV4-1, the J call TRBJ1-4; no definite D call. From germline, CDR1 is MGHRA and CDR2 YSYEKL. The CDR3 is made up of 16 amino acids. For the CDR3, the DNA is TGTGCCAGCAGCCAACTCCCATTCTCAACTAATGAAAAACTGCCTTTT. Translating it yields CASSQLPFSTNEKLPF.

To note about this clonotype: At one end the junction does not follow the germline gene, possibly because of a read error. V and J are TRBV6-1 and TRBJ2-1; weak D call: TRBD2 (6 bases). The CDR3 runs 15 residues. Germline CDR1 is MNHNS and CDR2 is SASEGT. The CDR3 sequence: CTSSEEGLAGNEQFF. In nucleotides, the CDR3 is TGTACCAGTAGTGAGGAGGGTCTAGCTGGCAACGAGCAGTTCTTC.

The chain recombines TRBV6-1 with TRBJ1-5; no definite D call. This CDR3 has 15 residues. CDR1 and CDR2 (germline): MNHNS, SASEGT. The ends were cut back, 7 bases at V and 1 base at J, with 14 bases in the middle. CDR3 sequence: CASNLATWSNQPQHF. CDR3 nucleotides: TGTGCCAGCAACCTCGCGACATGGAGCAATCAGCCCCAGCATTTT.

Remarks on this clonotype: The junction does not match germline at one end; this may be a read error. The chain's CDR3 is CTSSPGVAWGTSTQYF. DNA of the CDR3: TGTACCAGCAGTCCCGGGGTAGCCTGGGGGACAAGTACGCAGTATTTT. The chain couples TRBV12-3 or TRBV12-4 to TRBJ2-3; the D gene is possibly TRBD1 (6 bases). CDR3 size: 16 residues.

This clonotype was seen once. The chain is built from TRBV11-2 and TRBJ2-3; possibly TRBD1 or TRBD2 for D (5 bases each). CDR1 is SGHAT and CDR2 is FQNNGV in the germline V gene. Trimming stripped 1 base from V and 1 base from J, with 18 bases between. The CDR3 sequence is 18 residues long. In nucleotides, the CDR3 is TGTGCCAGCAGCTTAGTGAGTTTCGGGACGGTACGCACAGATACGCAGTATTTT. This gives the protein CASSLVSFGTVRTDTQYF.

In this sample, this clonotype turned up many times. The chain has TRBV30 and TRBJ1-4; D is possibly TRBD1 (6 bases). The CDR3 covers 13 residues. V lost 6 bases, J lost 4 bases, and 12 bases lay in between. Germline V gene data show CDR1 as GTSNPN and CDR2 as SVGIG (reference sequence). DNA of the CDR3: TGTGCCTGTTCCGAGGGGGTTAATGAAAAACTGTTTTTT. Residues: CACSEGVNEKLFF.

To note about this clonotype: Since no conserved phenylalanine or tryptophan closes the CDR3, a read error is the likely cause. The chain employs TRBV4-1 and TRBJ2-7; D gene uncertain. The V gene's germline CDR1 is MGHRA and CDR2 YSYEKL. The CDR3 consists of 13 residues. The CDR3 reads CASSQVTAYKQYI. The CDR3, as DNA: TGCGCCAGCAGCCAAGTGACCGCCTACAAGCAGTACATC.

With respect to this clonotype: The DNA is omitted, as the CDR3 cannot be located on it reliably, and the CDR3 follows TCRdb's listing. This rearrangement joins TRBV29-1 to TRBJ1-1; the table's D call TRBD1 went unverified against the DNA. The CDR3 sequence runs 12 residues, both termini included. The germline V gene encodes CDR1 SQVTM and CDR2 ANQGSEA. The CDR3 sequence is CSVATGNTGVFF.

This clonotype was counted once. A much more abundant neighbour one base away suggests this may be a read error. The chain combines TRBV30 with TRBJ2-3; the match to TRBD2 covers 8 bases. CDR1 is GTSNPN and CDR2 is SVGIG in the germline V gene (reference sequence). The CDR3 loop spans 16 amino acids. V was pared by 1 base and J by 5 bases, with 11 bases of the junction left unmatched. This CDR3 reads CAWSARVAGKKDTQYF. The CDR3 DNA sequence: TGTGCCTGGAGTGCACGAGTAGCGGGAAAGAAAGATACGCAGTATTTT. The whole variable domain, remainder taken from reference TRBV30 and TRBJ2-3, is SQTIHQWPATLVQPVGSPLSLECTVEGTSNPNLYWYRQAAGRGLQLLFYSVGIGQISSEVPQNLSASRPQDRQFILSSKKLLLSDSGFYLCAWSARVAGKKDTQYFGPGTRLTVL.

Note on this clonotype: Here the CDR3 omits its conserved ending phenylalanine or tryptophan, so a read error is the likely source. The V call is TRBV11-2, the J call TRBJ2-5; D is perhaps TRBD2 (6 bases). The CDR3 is 16 residues long. Looked up from germline, CDR1 is SGHAT and CDR2 is FQNNGV. The CDR3 region is CVNSLVGRRAQETQYL. DNA for the CDR3: TGTGTCAACAGCTTAGTTGGGCGGAGGGCCCAAGAGACCCAGTACTTA.

J is TRBJ2-7 and V is TRBV28; possibly TRBD2 for D (5 bases). The CDR3 has 18 residues. Germline CDR1 and CDR2: MDHEN and SYDVKM. Trimming pared 3 bases from V and 2 bases from J, leaving 23 bases between. The CDR3 DNA reads TGTGCCAGCAGTTTCATCGGTCGGACTGCCCGAACAACCTACGAGCAGTACTTC. Residues: CASSFIGRTARTTYEQYF.

Of note for this clonotype: At one of its ends the junction is not consistent with the germline gene, which may arise from a read error. The J gene is TRBJ2-3, the V gene TRBV11-2, with 13 bases aligning to TRBD2. Germline CDR1 is SGHAT and CDR2 is FQNNGV. The CDR3 is 15 amino acids. CDR3 DNA sequence: TGTGCCAGCGGCTTAGGGACTAGCGGGACAGCTACACAGTATTTT. This sequence encodes CASGLGTSGTATQYF.

Turning to this clonotype: At one of its ends the junction is not consistent with the germline gene, which may arise from a read error. The chain employs TRBV11-2 and TRBJ2-3; D is ambiguous. This CDR3 contains 16 residues. Per germline, CDR1 SGHAT and CDR2 FQNNGV. This CDR3 reads CASSTALDPGTDAQYF. For the CDR3, the DNA is TGTGCCAGCAGCACTGCTCTAGATCCCGGCACAGATGCGCAGTATTTT.

Worth noting for this clonotype: One end of the junction fails to match germline, which may point to a read error. The rearrangement links TRBV12-3 or TRBV12-4 to TRBJ2-5; the match to TRBD1 covers 10 bases. The CDR3 totals 16 residues. The CDR3 bases are TGTGTCAGCAGTTTTGGGACAGGGGTTGGAGGAGAGGCCCTGTACTTC. It encodes CVSSFGTGVGGEALYF.

Worth noting for this clonotype: Because it lacks the conserved phenylalanine or tryptophan at the end, this CDR3 is likely a read error. The rearrangement uses TRBV10-2 and TRBJ1-5; 7 bases line up with TRBD1. The length of the CDR3 is 16 residues. Germline assignment: CDR1 WSHSY and CDR2 SAAADI. The V segment lost 11 bases and the J segment 4 bases; nucleotides outside the gene matches: 17. The CDR3 loop reads CACKQGWPPSNQPQHL. As DNA, the CDR3 is TGCGCCTGCAAACAGGGGTGGCCTCCGAGTAATCAGCCCCAGCATCTT.